This TCR beta chain was recorded in a study of blood T cell repertoires in COVID-19. Study-wide background: T cells, B-cell-depleted T cells, or PBMCs supplied cDNA or gDNA.

Germline CDR1 SGHNT, CDR2 YYREEE (reference sequence). The CDR3 spans 16 residues. The V gene end was trimmed by 3 bases and the J gene end by 3 bases; junction bases not matched to a gene: 6. Per the authors' pipeline: Reference gene primer amplification yielded estimated nucleated cell counts. Data came from immunoSEQ multiplex PCR; TCRdb stores just in-frame clones and leaves some out. The V and J calls and clone size are taken from that table; D and trimming were inferred from the DNA. Here the sample spans around 30,000 clones, over 75% being singletons. The chain joins TRBV5-4 to TRBJ2-2; 9 bases fit TRBD1. The material sequenced was peripheral blood. This receptor was identified in an older woman with active COVID-19. The DNA for the CDR3 is TGTGCCAGCAGCTCTAGCCGACAGGGGGACACCGGGGAGCTGTTTTTT. Encoded protein: CASSSSRQGDTGELFF.